Sequencing of this T cell receptor (beta chain) was carried out in a study of blood T cell repertoires in COVID-19. Assay used: immunoSEQ multiplex PCR; TCRdb lists only in-frame clones, some missing. The data show around 150,000 clones, with 78% seen just once and roughly 13% held by the top ten. The CDR3 is 15 amino acids. Trimming pared 5 bases from V and 1 base from J, leaving 14 bases between. Germline values: CDR1 LNHDA, CDR2 SQIVND (reference sequence). This clone has more than one count but fewer than ten. This chain connects TRBV19 to TRBJ1-1; possible D gene TRBD1, 6 bases. The TCR comes from an elderly woman with acute or convalescent COVID-19. The source material was peripheral blood. The DNA of the CDR3 is TGTGCCAGTAGTTCCAGGGGTGGGACGAACACTGAAGCTTTCTTT. Translation gives CASSSRGGTNTEAFF. The full variable domain, with the rest looked up from reference TRBV19 and TRBJ1-1, is DGGITQSPKYLFRKEGQNVTLSCEQNLNHDAMYWYRQDPGQGLRLIYYSQIVNDFQKGDIAEGYSVSREKKESFPLTVTSAQKNPTAFYLCASSSRGGTNTEAFFGQGTRLTVV.